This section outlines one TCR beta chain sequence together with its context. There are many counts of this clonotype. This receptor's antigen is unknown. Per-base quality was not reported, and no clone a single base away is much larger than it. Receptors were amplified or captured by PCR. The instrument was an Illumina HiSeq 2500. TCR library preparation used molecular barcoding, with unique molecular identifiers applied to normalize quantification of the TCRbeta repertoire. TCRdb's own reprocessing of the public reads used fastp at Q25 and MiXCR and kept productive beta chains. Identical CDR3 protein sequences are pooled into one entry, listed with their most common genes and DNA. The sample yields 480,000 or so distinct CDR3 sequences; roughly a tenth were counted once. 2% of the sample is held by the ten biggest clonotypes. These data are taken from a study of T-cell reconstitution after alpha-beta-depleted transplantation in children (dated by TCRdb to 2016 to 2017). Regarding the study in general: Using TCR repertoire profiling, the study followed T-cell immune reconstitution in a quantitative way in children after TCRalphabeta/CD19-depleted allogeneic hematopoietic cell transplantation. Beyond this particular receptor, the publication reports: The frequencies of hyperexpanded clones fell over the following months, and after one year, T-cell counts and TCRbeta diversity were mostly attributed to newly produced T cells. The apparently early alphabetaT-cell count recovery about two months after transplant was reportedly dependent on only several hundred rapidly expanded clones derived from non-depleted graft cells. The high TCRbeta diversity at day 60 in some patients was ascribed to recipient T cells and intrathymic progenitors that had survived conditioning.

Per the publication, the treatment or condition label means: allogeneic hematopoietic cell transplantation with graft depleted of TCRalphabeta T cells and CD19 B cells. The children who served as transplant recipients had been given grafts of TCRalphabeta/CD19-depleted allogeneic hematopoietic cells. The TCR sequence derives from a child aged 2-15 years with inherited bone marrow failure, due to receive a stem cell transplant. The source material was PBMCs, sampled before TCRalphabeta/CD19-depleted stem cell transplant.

Here is the DNA: TGTGCCACCAGGGGCAGCCGGTACACCTTC. Translated, this gives CATRGSRYTF. The sequence joins TRBV24-1 to TRBJ1-2; no D gene can be assigned with confidence. V and J lose 7 bases and 11 bases, and a span of 10 bases separates them. The germline V gene yields KGHDR for CDR1 and SFDVKD for CDR2. Including the terminal cysteine and phenylalanine, the CDR3 comprises 10 residues. Only the CDR3 DNA is retained, 30 bases long and in frame from the first base.